The 18 T cell receptor beta chains in this list originate from one sample, sequenced in a study of lymphopenia after photon versus proton radiotherapy. Measured with immunoSEQ multiplex PCR; TCRdb has only the in-frame clones, and not every one. The table shows about 83,000 clones, with more than 70% occurring only once. Material: peripheral blood, obtained from a patient treated with proton-based radiotherapy. The receptors derive from a man between 60 and 75 years old with pancreatic cancer.

This rearrangement joins TRBV10-2 to TRBJ2-7; D is ambiguous. This CDR3 has 15 amino acids. Trimming left V 0 bases short and J 0 bases short, with 9 bases between. Germline loops: CDR1 WSHSY, CDR2 SAAADI. The CDR3 DNA is TGCGCCAGCAGTGAGTCTGCTACTCACTCCTACGAGCAGTACTTC. Protein sequence: CASSESATHSYEQYF.

Here the CDR3 reads CASSPGTANEKLFF. In DNA form, the CDR3 reads TGTGCCAGCAGTCCCGGGACAGCTAATGAAAAACTGTTTTTT. The gene calls are TRBV6-1 and TRBJ1-4, with 7 bases matching TRBD1. Germline values: CDR1 MNHNS, CDR2 SASEGT. J was trimmed by 3 bases and V by 5 bases; bases with no gene match: 3. The CDR3 loop spans 14 amino acids.

The chain carries TRBV29-1 and TRBJ1-5; the match to TRBD1 covers 11 bases. CDR1 is SQVTM and CDR2 is ANQGSEA in the germline V gene. This CDR3 is built from 15 residues. The CDR3 coding sequence is TGCAACCAGTACCGGGACAGGGGGAGCAATCAGCCCCAGCATTTT. It translates to CNQYRDRGSNQPQHF.

This chain links TRBV6-6 with TRBJ2-7; maybe TRBD1 (6 bases). Trimming pared 7 bases from V and 0 bases from J, leaving 13 bases between. Germline-derived CDR1 and CDR2 are MNHNY and SVGAGI (reference sequence). There are 14 residues in the CDR3. CDR3 amino acids: CASNIQGTSYEQYF. As DNA, the CDR3 is TGTGCCAGCAACATACAGGGTACCTCCTACGAGCAGTACTTC.

This clone appeared once. The rearrangement links TRBV9 to TRBJ2-7, with D hard to call. Trimming left V 0 bases short and J 3 bases short, with 10 bases between. Germline V gene data show CDR1 as SGDLS and CDR2 as YYNGEE. This CDR3 is 14 amino acids long. Written as DNA, the CDR3 is TGTGCCAGCAGCGTAGGTCCAGCGAGCTACGAGCAGTACTTC. Translated, it gives CASSVGPASYEQYF.

This clone was counted once. The chain combines TRBV2 with TRBJ2-5; the D gene could be TRBD1 or TRBD2 (5 bases each). The CDR3 extends over 15 amino acids. The V end lost 4 bases, the J end lost 1 base, and 13 bases lay between the germline ends. CDR1 is SNHLY and CDR2 is FYNNEI in the germline V gene. CDR3 coding DNA: TGTGCCAGCAGTGGGGACCTTGGGGGCCAAGAGACCCAGTACTTC. Translation gives CASSGDLGGQETQYF.

This sequence joins TRBV28 and TRBJ2-7; 11 bases match TRBD1. The CDR3 sequence is 15 residues long. Germline V gives CDR1 MDHEN, CDR2 SYDVKM. The V segment lost 5 bases and the J segment 3 bases; nucleotides outside the gene matches: 6. The CDR3 reads CASSPLGTGGYEQYF. The CDR3 DNA reads as TGTGCCAGCAGTCCCCTCGGGACAGGGGGCTACGAGCAGTACTTC.

The V and J genes are TRBV6-6 and TRBJ1-3; D gene unclear. Germline CDR1 is MNHNY and CDR2 is SVGAGI (reference sequence). The V and J ends lost 7 bases and 4 bases respectively, with 11 bases between them. The CDR3 is made up of 13 amino acids. CDR3: CASTTWNGNTIYF. The CDR3 DNA sequence: TGTGCCAGCACCACCTGGAACGGAAACACCATATATTTT.

The rearrangement links TRBV27 to TRBJ2-3, with 9 bases lining up with TRBD2. The J segment lost 2 bases and the V segment lost 7 bases, leaving 10 bases of the junction unmatched. In germline, CDR1 is MNHEY, CDR2 SMNVEV (reference sequence). The CDR3 contains 16 residues. The CDR3 nucleotides are TGTGCCAGCACCCTTAGGGGGACTAGCTACACAGATACGCAGTATTTT. Amino acids: CASTLRGTSYTDTQYF.

The J gene is TRBJ2-5, the V gene TRBV19; possibly TRBD1 for D (5 bases). Germline V lookup: CDR1 LNHDA, CDR2 SQIVND (reference sequence). The CDR3 runs 13 residues. V lost 9 bases, J lost 5 bases, and 16 bases lay in between. CDR3 bases: TGTGCCAGCGCCGACAGTACTGGGGAGACCCAGTACTTC. Amino acids: CASADSTGETQYF. The variable domain in full, completed from reference TRBV19 and TRBJ2-5, reads DGGITQSPKYLFRKEGQNVTLSCEQNLNHDAMYWYRQDPGQGLRLIYYSQIVNDFQKGDIAEGYSVSREKKESFPLTVTSAQKNPTAFYLCASADSTGETQYFGPGTRLLVL.

This clone was seen only a few times. This rearrangement joins TRBV7-2 to TRBJ1-1, with TRBD1 as a possible D gene (6 bases). The germline V gene has CDR1 SGHTA and CDR2 FQGNSA. The CDR3 consists of 13 residues. V lost 6 bases, J lost 1 base, and 9 bases lay in between. The CDR3 loop reads CASRAQGNTEAFF. CDR3 DNA sequence: TGTGCCAGCAGGGCACAGGGGAACACTGAAGCTTTCTTT.

This chain joins TRBV28 and TRBJ2-7, with D perhaps matching TRBD2 (6 bases). V lost 5 bases and J 3 bases, leaving 20 bases between the germline ends. The CDR3 sequence is 16 residues long. CDR1 is MDHEN, CDR2 SYDVKM, per germline. The CDR3 region is CASSKTGLPLIYEQYF. The CDR3 DNA reads TGTGCCAGCAGTAAAACGGGACTCCCCTTAATCTACGAGCAGTACTTC.

The chain is built from TRBV7-2 and TRBJ1-1; 8 bases are a match to TRBD1. The CDR3 runs 15 residues. V trimming: 5 bases; J trimming: 2 bases; junction bases outside the gene matches: 7. Germline V gene data show CDR1 as SGHTA and CDR2 as FQGNSA. The CDR3 region is CASSITTGVNTEAFF. The CDR3, as DNA: TGTGCCAGCAGCATTACGACAGGGGTCAACACTGAAGCTTTCTTT.

J is TRBJ1-1 and V is TRBV10-3; D may be TRBD1 (6 bases). The V end lost 4 bases, the J end lost 3 bases, and 9 bases lay between the germline ends. This CDR3 is built from 13 residues. CDR1 is ENHRY and CDR2 is SYGVKD in the germline V gene. CDR3 amino acids: CAISAGADTEAFF. For the CDR3, the DNA is TGTGCCATCAGTGCGGGGGCTGACACTGAAGCTTTCTTT.

V gene TRBV5-1 combines with J gene TRBJ1-1; 9 bases map to TRBD1. The V gene end was trimmed by 0 bases and the J gene end by 1 base; junction bases not matched to a gene: 10. This CDR3 contains 18 residues. Per the germline V gene, CDR1 is SGHRS and CDR2 is YFSETQ. The CDR3 spells CASSLVGMDRGPNTEAFF. In DNA form, the CDR3 reads TGCGCCAGCAGCTTGGTGGGGATGGACAGGGGCCCGAACACTGAAGCTTTCTTT.

The chain couples TRBV30 to TRBJ2-5; D assignment may be TRBD1 or TRBD2 (5 bases each). This CDR3 comprises 13 residues. Looked up from germline, CDR1 is GTSNPN and CDR2 is SVGIG (reference sequence). Trimming took 4 bases from V and 4 from J, leaving 13 bases between them. CDR3 in DNA: TGTGCCTGGAACGCCGGGGCAGGAGAGACCCAGTACTTC. This codes for CAWNAGAGETQYF. The variable domain in full, completed from reference TRBV30 and TRBJ2-5, reads SQTIHQWPATLVQPVGSPLSLECTVEGTSNPNLYWYRQAAGRGLQLLFYSVGIGQISSEVPQNLSASRPQDRQFILSSKKLLLSDSGFYLCAWNAGAGETQYFGPGTRLLVL.

CDR3 DNA: TGCGCCAGCAGCCAAGACCACATCAACACCGGGGAGCTGTTTTTT. It encodes CASSQDHINTGELFF. The rearrangement uses TRBV4-3 and TRBJ2-2; D remains ambiguous. With 0 bases removed from V and 2 bases from J, the gap between germline ends came to 7 bases. This CDR3 comprises 15 residues. Germline V gene sequence: CDR1 LGHNA, CDR2 YSLEER.

This chain links TRBV5-1 with TRBJ2-7; perhaps TRBD2 as D (5 bases). Germline V CDR1 and CDR2: SGHRS, YFSETQ. Trimming removed 4 bases at V and 0 bases at J, with 14 bases between. There are 15 residues in the CDR3. The chain's CDR3 is CASSREGDTSYEQYF. The CDR3 nucleotides are TGCGCCAGCAGCCGCGAGGGTGACACCTCCTACGAGCAGTACTTC.